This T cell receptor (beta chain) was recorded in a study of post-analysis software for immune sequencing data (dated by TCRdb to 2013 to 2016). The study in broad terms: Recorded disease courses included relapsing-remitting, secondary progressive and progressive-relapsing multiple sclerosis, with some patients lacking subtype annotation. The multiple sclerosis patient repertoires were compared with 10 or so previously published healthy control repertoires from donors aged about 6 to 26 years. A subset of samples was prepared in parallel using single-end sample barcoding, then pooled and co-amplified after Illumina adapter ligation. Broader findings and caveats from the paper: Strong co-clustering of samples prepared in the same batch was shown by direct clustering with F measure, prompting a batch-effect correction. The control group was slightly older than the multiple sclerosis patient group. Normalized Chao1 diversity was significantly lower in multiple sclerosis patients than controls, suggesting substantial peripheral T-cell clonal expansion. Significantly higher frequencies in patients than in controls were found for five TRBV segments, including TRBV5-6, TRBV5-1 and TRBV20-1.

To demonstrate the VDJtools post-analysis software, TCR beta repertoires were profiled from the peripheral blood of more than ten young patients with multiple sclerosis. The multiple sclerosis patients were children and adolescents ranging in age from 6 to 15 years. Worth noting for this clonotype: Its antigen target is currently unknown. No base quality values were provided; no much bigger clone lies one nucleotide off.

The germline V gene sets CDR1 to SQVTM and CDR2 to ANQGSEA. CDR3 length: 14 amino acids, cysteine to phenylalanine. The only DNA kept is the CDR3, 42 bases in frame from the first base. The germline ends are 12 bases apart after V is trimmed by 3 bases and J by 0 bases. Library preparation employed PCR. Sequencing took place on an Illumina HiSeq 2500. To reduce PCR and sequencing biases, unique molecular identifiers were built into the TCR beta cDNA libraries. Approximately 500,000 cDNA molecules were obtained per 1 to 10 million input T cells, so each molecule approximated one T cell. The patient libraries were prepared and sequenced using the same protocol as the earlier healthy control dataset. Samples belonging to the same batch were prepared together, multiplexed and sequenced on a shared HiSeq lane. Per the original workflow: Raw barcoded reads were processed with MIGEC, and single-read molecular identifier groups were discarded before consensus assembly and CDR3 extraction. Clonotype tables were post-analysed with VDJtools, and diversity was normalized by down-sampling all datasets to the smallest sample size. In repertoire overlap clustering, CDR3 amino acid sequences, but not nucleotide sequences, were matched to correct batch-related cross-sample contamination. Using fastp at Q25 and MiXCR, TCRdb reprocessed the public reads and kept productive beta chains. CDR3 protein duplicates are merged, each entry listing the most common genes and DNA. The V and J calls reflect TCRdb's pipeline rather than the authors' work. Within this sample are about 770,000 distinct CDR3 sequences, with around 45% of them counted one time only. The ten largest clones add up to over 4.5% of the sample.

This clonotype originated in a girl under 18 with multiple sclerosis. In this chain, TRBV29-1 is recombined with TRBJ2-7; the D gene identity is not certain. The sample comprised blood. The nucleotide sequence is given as TGCAGCGTTGAGTTATCTAGTTCCTCCTACGAGCAGTACTTC. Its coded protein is CSVELSSSSYEQYF.